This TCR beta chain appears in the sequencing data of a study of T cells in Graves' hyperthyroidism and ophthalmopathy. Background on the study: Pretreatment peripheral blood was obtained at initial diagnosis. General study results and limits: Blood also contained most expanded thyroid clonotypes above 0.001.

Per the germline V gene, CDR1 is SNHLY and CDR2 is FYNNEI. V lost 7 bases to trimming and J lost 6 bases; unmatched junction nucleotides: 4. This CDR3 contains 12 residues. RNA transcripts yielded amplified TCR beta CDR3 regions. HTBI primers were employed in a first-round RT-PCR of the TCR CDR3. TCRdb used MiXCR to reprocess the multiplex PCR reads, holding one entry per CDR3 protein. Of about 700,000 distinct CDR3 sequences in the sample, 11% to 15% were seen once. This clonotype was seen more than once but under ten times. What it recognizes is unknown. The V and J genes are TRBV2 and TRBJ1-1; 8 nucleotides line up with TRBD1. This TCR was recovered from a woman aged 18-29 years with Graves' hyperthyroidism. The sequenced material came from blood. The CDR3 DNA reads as TGTGCCAGCAACCGACAGGGGTCTGAAGCTTTCTTT. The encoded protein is CASNRQGSEAFF.